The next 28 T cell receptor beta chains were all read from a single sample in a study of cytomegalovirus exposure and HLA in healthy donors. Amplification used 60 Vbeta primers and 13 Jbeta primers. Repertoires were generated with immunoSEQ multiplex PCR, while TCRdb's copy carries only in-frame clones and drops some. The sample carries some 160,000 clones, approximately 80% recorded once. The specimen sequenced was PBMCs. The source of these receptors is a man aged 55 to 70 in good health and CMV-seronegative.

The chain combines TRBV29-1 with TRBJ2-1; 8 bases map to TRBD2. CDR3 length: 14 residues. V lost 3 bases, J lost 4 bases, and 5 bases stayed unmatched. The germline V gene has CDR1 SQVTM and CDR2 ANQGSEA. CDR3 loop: CSVDTSGLYNEQFF. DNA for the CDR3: TGCAGCGTTGATACTAGCGGATTATACAATGAGCAGTTCTTC.

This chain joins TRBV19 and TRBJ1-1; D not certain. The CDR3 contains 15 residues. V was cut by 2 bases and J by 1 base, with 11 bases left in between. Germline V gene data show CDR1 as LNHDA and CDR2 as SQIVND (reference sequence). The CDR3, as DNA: TGTGCCAGTAGTATATTTGACATACCGAACACTGAAGCTTTCTTT. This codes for CASSIFDIPNTEAFF. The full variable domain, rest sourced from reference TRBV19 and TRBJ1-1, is DGGITQSPKYLFRKEGQNVTLSCEQNLNHDAMYWYRQDPGQGLRLIYYSQIVNDFQKGDIAEGYSVSREKKESFPLTVTSAQKNPTAFYLCASSIFDIPNTEAFFGQGTRLTVV.

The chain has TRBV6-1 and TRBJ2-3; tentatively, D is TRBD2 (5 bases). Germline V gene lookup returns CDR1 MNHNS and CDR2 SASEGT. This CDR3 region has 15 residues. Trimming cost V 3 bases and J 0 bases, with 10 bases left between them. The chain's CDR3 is CASSEWRVSTDTQYF. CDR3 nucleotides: TGTGCCAGCAGTGAGTGGCGGGTCAGCACAGATACGCAGTATTTT.

For the CDR3, the DNA is TGTGCCAGCAGCCAAGTAGAGGGCGAGGACAGGGCTAGCACAGATACGCAGTATTTT. Translation gives CASSQVEGEDRASTDTQYF. This rearrangement joins TRBV4-2 to TRBJ2-3; TRBD1 matches at 8 bases. The CDR3 consists of 19 residues. CDR1 is LGHNA, CDR2 YNFKEQ, per germline. V lost 1 base and J lost 0; bases outside the gene matches: 12.

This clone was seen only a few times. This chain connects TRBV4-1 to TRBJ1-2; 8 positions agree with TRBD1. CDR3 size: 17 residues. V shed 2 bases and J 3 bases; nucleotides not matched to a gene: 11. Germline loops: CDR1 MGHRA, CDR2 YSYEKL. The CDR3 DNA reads TGCGCCAGCAGCCAACACGTCCGGACAGGGTTAGACTATGGCTACACCTTC. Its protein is CASSQHVRTGLDYGYTF.

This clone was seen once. The CDR3 sequence is CASSVGTGGFTPLHF. DNA of the CDR3: TGTGCCAGCAGCGTAGGGACAGGGGGCTTCACACCCCTCCACTTT. The V gene is TRBV11-2, the J gene TRBJ1-6; 12 bases align to TRBD1. The CDR3 is 15 residues long. V dropped 5 bases and J dropped 11; count of bases not matched to a gene: 7. Germline V lookup: CDR1 SGHAT, CDR2 FQNNGV.

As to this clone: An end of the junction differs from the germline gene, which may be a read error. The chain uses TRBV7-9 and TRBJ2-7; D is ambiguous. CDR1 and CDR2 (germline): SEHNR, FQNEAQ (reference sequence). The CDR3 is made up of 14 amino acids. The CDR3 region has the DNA TGTTCCAGCAGCTTGTCGCTACCACTCTACGAGCAGTACTTC. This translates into CSSSLSLPLYEQYF.

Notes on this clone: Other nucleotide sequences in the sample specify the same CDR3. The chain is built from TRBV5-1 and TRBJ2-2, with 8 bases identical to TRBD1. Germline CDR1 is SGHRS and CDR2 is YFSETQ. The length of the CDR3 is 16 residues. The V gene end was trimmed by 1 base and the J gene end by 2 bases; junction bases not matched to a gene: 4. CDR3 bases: TGCGCCAGCAGCTTGTTAGGGACAGGTAACACCGGGGAGCTGTTTTTT. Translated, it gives CASSLLGTGNTGELFF.

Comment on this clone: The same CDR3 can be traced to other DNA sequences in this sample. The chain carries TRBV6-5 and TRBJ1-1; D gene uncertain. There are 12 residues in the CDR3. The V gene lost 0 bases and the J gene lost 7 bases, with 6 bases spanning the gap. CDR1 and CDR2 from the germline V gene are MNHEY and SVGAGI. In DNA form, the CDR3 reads TGTGCCAGCAGTTACTCAGGAGGTGAAGCTTTCTTT. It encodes CASSYSGGEAFF.

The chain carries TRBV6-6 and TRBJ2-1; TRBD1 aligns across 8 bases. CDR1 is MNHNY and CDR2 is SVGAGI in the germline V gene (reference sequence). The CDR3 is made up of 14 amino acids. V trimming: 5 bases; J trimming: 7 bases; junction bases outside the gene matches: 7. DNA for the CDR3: TGTGCCAGCAGTGGAAGCAGGGGGCGGAATGAGCAGTTCTTC. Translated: CASSGSRGRNEQFF.

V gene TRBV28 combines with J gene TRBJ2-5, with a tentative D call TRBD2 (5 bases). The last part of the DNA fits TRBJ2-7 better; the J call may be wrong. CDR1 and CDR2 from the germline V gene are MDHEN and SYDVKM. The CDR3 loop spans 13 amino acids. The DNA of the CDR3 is TGTGCCAGCTCTCAGCGGCCTCGCGGCGAGCAGTACTTC. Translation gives CASSQRPRGEQYF.

CDR3 residues: CASSKSGDGYTF. The CDR3 bases are TGTGCCAGCAGCAAATCCGGTGATGGCTACACCTTC. This chain links TRBV21-1 with TRBJ1-2. TRBV21-1 is a known pseudogene. The CDR3 loop spans 12 amino acids.

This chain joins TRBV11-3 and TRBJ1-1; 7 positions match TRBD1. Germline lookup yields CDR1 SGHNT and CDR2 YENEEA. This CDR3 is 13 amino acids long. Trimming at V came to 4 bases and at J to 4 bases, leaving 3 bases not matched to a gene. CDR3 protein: CASSSTGATEAFF. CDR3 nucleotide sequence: TGTGCCAGCAGCTCAACAGGGGCCACTGAAGCTTTCTTT.

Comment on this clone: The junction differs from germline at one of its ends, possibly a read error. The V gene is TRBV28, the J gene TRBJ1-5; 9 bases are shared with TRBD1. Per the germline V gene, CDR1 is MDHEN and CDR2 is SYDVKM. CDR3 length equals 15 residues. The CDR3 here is CASSRSTGGNQPQNF. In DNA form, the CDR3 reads TGTGCCAGCAGCCGCTCAACAGGGGGCAATCAGCCCCAGAATTTT.

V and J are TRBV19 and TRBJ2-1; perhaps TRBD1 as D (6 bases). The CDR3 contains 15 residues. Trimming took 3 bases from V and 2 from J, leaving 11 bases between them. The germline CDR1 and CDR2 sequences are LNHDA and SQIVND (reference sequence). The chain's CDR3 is CASSIGSGAYNEQFF. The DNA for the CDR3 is TGTGCCAGTAGTATCGGGTCAGGGGCCTACAATGAGCAGTTCTTC.

CDR3 sequence reads: CASSELDRVDGYTF. The CDR3 region has the DNA TGTGCCAGCAGTGAATTGGACAGGGTCGATGGCTACACCTTC. The V and J genes are TRBV6-1 and TRBJ1-2; TRBD1 matches 8 bases. J lost 6 bases, V lost 2 bases, and 5 bases had no gene match. The CDR3 sequence is 14 residues long. Per germline, CDR1 MNHNS and CDR2 SASEGT.

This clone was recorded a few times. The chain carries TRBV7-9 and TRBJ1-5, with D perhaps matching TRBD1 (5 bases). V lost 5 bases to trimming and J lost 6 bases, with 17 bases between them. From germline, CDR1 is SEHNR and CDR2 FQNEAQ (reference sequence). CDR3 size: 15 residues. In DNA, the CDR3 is TGTGCCAGCAGCCCTGGCGGGGGTCGGGGTCAGCCCCAGCATTTT. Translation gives CASSPGGGRGQPQHF.

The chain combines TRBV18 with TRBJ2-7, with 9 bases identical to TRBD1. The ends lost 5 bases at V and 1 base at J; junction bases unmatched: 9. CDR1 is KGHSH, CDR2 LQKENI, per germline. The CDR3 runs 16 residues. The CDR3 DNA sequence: TGTGCCAGCTCATCCCCAGACAGGGGGAATTCCTACGAGCAGTACTTC. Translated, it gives CASSSPDRGNSYEQYF.

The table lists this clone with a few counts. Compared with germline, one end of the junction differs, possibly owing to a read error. The CDR3 coding sequence is TGTGCCAGCAGCCAGTTCCGGGGGAATGAGCAGTTCTTC. Amino acids: CASSQFRGNEQFF. V usage is TRBV4-1 and J usage is TRBJ2-1; TRBD2 is a possible D gene (6 bases). This CDR3 is built from 13 residues. Germline V gives CDR1 MGHRA, CDR2 YSYEKL.

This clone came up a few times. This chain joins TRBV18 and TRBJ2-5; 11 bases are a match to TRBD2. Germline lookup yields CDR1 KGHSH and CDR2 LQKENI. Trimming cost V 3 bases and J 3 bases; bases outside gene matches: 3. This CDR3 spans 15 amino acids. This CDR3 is CASSPTSGEEETQYF. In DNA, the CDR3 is TGTGCCAGCTCACCGACTAGCGGGGAGGAAGAGACCCAGTACTTC.

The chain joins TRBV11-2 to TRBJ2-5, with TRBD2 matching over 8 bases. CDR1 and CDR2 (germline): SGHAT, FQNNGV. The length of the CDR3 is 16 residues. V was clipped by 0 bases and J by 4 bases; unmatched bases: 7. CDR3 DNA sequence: TGTGCCAGCAGCTTAGACGGGGGGGCCTGGGCAGAGACCCAGTACTTC. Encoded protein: CASSLDGGAWAETQYF.

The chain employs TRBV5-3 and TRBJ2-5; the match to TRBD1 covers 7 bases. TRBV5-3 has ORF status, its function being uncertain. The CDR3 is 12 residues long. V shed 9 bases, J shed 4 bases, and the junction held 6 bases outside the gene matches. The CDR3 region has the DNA TGTGCCAATAAGGGACAGAGAGAGACCCAGTACTTC. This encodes CANKGQRETQYF.

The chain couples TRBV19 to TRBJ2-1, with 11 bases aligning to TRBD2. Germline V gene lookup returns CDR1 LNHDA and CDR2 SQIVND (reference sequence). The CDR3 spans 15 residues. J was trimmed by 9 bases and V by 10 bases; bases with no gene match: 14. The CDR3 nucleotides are TGTGCCACCGGGAAATTAGCGGGAGGGTCGGGTGAGCAGTTCTTC. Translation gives CATGKLAGGSGEQFF. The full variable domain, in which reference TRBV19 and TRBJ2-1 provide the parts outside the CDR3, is DGGITQSPKYLFRKEGQNVTLSCEQNLNHDAMYWYRQDPGQGLRLIYYSQIVNDFQKGDIAEGYSVSREKKESFPLTVTSAQKNPTAFYLCATGKLAGGSGEQFFGPGTRLTVL.

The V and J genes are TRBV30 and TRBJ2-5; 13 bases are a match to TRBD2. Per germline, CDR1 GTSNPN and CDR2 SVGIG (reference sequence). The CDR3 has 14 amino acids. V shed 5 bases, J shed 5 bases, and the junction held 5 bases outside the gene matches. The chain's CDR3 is CAWGLAGVGETQYF. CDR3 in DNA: TGTGCCTGGGGACTAGCGGGAGTAGGGGAGACCCAGTACTTC.

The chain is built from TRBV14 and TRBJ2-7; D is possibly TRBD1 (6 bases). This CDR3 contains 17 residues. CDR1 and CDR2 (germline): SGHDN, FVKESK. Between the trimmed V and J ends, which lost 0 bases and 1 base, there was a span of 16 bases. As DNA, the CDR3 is TGTGCCAGCAGCCAAGAAACAGGGATGGGCTTGTCCTACGAGCAGTACTTC. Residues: CASSQETGMGLSYEQYF.

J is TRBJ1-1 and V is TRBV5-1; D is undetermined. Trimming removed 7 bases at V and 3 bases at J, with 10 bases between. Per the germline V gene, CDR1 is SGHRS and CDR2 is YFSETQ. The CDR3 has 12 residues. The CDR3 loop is CASRYADTEAFF. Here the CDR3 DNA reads TGCGCCAGCCGCTACGCGGACACTGAAGCTTTCTTT.

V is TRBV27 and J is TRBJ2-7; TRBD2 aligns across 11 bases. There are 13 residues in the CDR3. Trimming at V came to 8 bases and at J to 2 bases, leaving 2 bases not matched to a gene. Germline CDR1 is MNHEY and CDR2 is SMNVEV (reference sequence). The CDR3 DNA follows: TGTGCCAGCGGGACTAGCGGAACCTACGAGCAGTACTTC. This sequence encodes CASGTSGTYEQYF.

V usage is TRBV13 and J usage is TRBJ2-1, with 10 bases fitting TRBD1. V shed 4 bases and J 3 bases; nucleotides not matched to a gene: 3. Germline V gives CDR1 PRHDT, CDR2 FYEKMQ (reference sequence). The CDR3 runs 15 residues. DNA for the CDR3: TGTGCCAGCAGCTCGCGGACAGGGGGCTACAATGAGCAGTTCTTC. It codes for CASSSRTGGYNEQFF.